The 21 T cell receptor beta chains reported below all come from one sample, sequenced in a study of T cell responses to AZD1222 COVID-19 vaccine. Only in-frame clones appear in the TCRdb table, and some are missing; sequencing was by immunoSEQ multiplex PCR. The table lists approximately 110,000 clones, about nine tenths of them singletons. Sequenced material: peripheral blood, taken on day 0 of AZD1222 vaccination. Receptors originate from an adult in good health.

This clone was counted only a few times. The rearrangement links TRBV6-2 or TRBV6-3 to TRBJ2-2, with 10 bases identical to TRBD2. V dropped 6 bases and J dropped 1; count of bases not matched to a gene: 11. The length of the CDR3 is 18 residues. Germline CDR1 reads MNHEY; CDR2 reads SVGEGT. The CDR3 DNA sequence: TGTGCCAGCAGCCCTAGGAGCGGGGGGGCCCAGAACACCGGGGAGCTGTTTTTT. This encodes CASSPRSGGAQNTGELFF.

The chain joins TRBV19 to TRBJ1-1; 7 bases align to TRBD1. This CDR3 spans 15 amino acids. Germline V gene sequence: CDR1 LNHDA, CDR2 SQIVND (reference sequence). The V gene end was trimmed by 1 base and the J gene end by 0 bases; junction bases not matched to a gene: 2. This CDR3 is CASSIGDSMNTEAFF. In nucleotides, the CDR3 is TGTGCCAGTAGTATAGGGGACAGTATGAACACTGAAGCTTTCTTT.

The chain carries TRBV11-2 and TRBJ1-1; 10 bases match TRBD1. This CDR3 has 15 residues. CDR1 SGHAT and CDR2 FQNNGV come from the germline V gene. Trimming at V came to 3 bases and at J to 4 bases, leaving 5 bases not matched to a gene. The DNA of the CDR3 is TGTGCCAGCAGCTTGACAGGGGGCCTGGGCACTGAAGCTTTCTTT. Protein: CASSLTGGLGTEAFF.

The chain is built from TRBV3-1 (or the pseudogene TRBV3-2) and TRBJ1-3; D gene unclear. CDR3 length equals 14 residues. The germline gives CDR1 LGHDT, CDR2 YNNKEL (reference sequence). The V end was cut by 2 bases, the J end by 2 bases, with 7 bases between. As DNA, the CDR3 is TGTGCCAGCAGCCAAAGGGAGACTGGAAACACCATATATTTT. It translates to CASSQRETGNTIYF.

The CDR3 here is CASSRDRPDTQYF. The CDR3 nucleotides are TGTGCCAGCAGTCGGGACAGGCCAGATACGCAGTATTTT. J is TRBJ2-3 and V is TRBV12-3 or TRBV12-4; 8 bases match TRBD1. Trimming took 5 bases from V and 4 from J; bases not matched to a gene: 2. The CDR3 consists of 13 residues.

The rearrangement uses TRBV5-1 and TRBJ2-3; 8 nucleotides line up with TRBD1. The CDR3 is made up of 19 amino acids. The germline gives CDR1 SGHRS, CDR2 YFSETQ. V lost 2 bases to trimming and J lost 1 base; unmatched junction nucleotides: 15. The CDR3 DNA sequence: TGCGCCAGCAGCTTCCCGGGACAGGTCCTTCACTGGGGCACAGATACGCAGTATTTT. Translation: CASSFPGQVLHWGTDTQYF.

This clone showed up just once. V usage is TRBV5-1 and J usage is TRBJ1-1; D is undetermined. Per the germline V gene, CDR1 is SGHRS and CDR2 is YFSETQ. With 5 bases removed from V and 1 base from J, the gap between germline ends came to 9 bases. This CDR3 spans 13 amino acids. The CDR3 coding sequence is TGCGCCAGCAGTTTCACGGGGAACACTGAAGCTTTCTTT. It specifies CASSFTGNTEAFF. Full variable domain (remainder filled in from reference TRBV5-1 and TRBJ1-1): KAGVTQTPRYLIKTRGQQVTLSCSPISGHRSVSWYQQTPGQGLQFLFEYFSETQRNKGNFPGRFSGRQFSNSRSEMNVSTLELGDSALYLCASSFTGNTEAFFGQGTRLTVV.

This chain connects TRBV6-2 or TRBV6-3 to TRBJ2-5; TRBD1 aligns across 7 bases. Per the germline V gene, CDR1 is MNHEY and CDR2 is SVGEGT. V dropped 4 bases and J dropped 3; count of bases not matched to a gene: 8. CDR3 length: 15 residues. This CDR3 reads CASSSIRDSEETQYF. The CDR3 DNA reads TGTGCCAGCAGTTCAATCCGGGACAGCGAAGAGACCCAGTACTTC.

CDR3 region: CASSVSGGTNNEQFF. CDR3 sequence (DNA): TGCGCCAGCAGTGTTAGCGGGGGGACCAACAATGAGCAGTTCTTC. V usage is TRBV10-2 and J usage is TRBJ2-1; TRBD2 matches at 10 bases. The germline gives CDR1 WSHSY, CDR2 SAAADI. V trimming: 4 bases; J trimming: 5 bases; junction bases outside the gene matches: 5. There are 15 residues in the CDR3.

The V and J genes are TRBV4-3 and TRBJ1-2; D gene uncertain. This CDR3 contains 13 residues. Trimming removed 0 bases from V and 8 bases from J, with 10 bases in between. Germline CDR1 and CDR2: LGHNA and YSLEER. The CDR3 is CASSQDLEGGYTF. CDR3 bases: TGCGCCAGCAGCCAAGATCTGGAAGGCGGCTACACCTTC.

This clone was seen a single time. This sequence joins TRBV18 and TRBJ1-4; D is ambiguous. The CDR3 sequence is 15 residues long. V lost 3 bases and J lost 3, with 11 bases in between. Germline CDR1 and CDR2: KGHSH and LQKENI. The CDR3: CASSPLGESNEKLFF. The CDR3 nucleotides read TGTGCCAGCTCACCCCTCGGAGAATCTAATGAAAAACTGTTTTTT.

This chain connects TRBV6-2 or TRBV6-3 to TRBJ2-7; D is ambiguous. Germline V gene data show CDR1 as MNHEY and CDR2 as SVGEGT. The length of the CDR3 is 15 residues. The V gene lost 4 bases and the J gene lost 0 bases, with 13 bases spanning the gap. Here the CDR3 DNA reads TGTGCCAGCAGTTCGCCGACACTGAGCTCCTACGAGCAGTACTTC. The encoded protein is CASSSPTLSSYEQYF.

The chain employs TRBV19 and TRBJ1-4; the match to TRBD1 covers 10 bases. Germline V lookup: CDR1 LNHDA, CDR2 SQIVND (reference sequence). With V trimmed by 7 bases and J by 6 bases, 2 bases remained unmatched. The CDR3 length is 13 residues. The CDR3 reads CASTGTGDEKLFF. The DNA of the CDR3 is TGTGCCAGTACCGGGACAGGGGATGAAAAACTGTTTTTT.

The J gene is TRBJ1-6, the V gene TRBV2, with TRBD1 identical over 10 bases. V was clipped by 6 bases and J by 0 bases; unmatched bases: 11. CDR1 is SNHLY and CDR2 is FYNNEI in the germline V gene. This CDR3 has 19 amino acids. The CDR3 loop reads CASRGTGAGPNSYNSPLHF. The DNA of the CDR3 is TGTGCCAGCAGGGGGACAGGGGCAGGGCCAAACTCCTATAATTCACCCCTCCACTTT.

The V call is TRBV7-2, the J call TRBJ1-1; TRBD1 might be the D (5 bases). The CDR3 spans 15 residues. Germline assignment: CDR1 SGHTA and CDR2 FQGNSA. Trimming pared 5 bases from V and 7 bases from J, leaving 20 bases between. CDR3 bases: TGTGCCAGCAGCCCCGAGGGCAGGGATGGAGTTGAAGCTTTCTTT. Protein: CASSPEGRDGVEAFF. The full variable domain, rest sourced from reference TRBV7-2 and TRBJ1-1, is GAGVSQSPSNKVTEKGKDVELRCDPISGHTALYWYRQSLGQGLEFLIYFQGNSAPDKSGLPSDRFSAERTGGSVSTLTIQRTQQEDSAVYLCASSPEGRDGVEAFFGQGTRLTVV.

The chain combines TRBV4-1 with TRBJ1-3, with D perhaps matching TRBD1 (6 bases). The CDR3 runs 16 residues. Germline lookup yields CDR1 MGHRA and CDR2 YSYEKL. V lost 3 bases and J lost 0, with 12 bases in between. The CDR3 region is CASSQLGGYSGNTIYF. The DNA of the CDR3 is TGCGCCAGCAGCCAGCTAGGGGGATACTCTGGAAACACCATATATTTT.

In regard to this clone: Germline is not matched at one junction end, which may reflect a read error. The V gene is TRBV23-1, the J gene TRBJ1-2; D is undetermined. TRBV23-1 is an ORF, with its function uncertain. This CDR3 is built from 12 residues. CDR3 sequence reads: CASTHWGFFPVF. In nucleotides, the CDR3 is TGCGCCAGCACCCACTGGGGATTTTTTCCCGTCTTC.

For this clone: Other DNA sequences from this sample encode an identical CDR3 as well. The chain uses TRBV5-8 and TRBJ1-2; D might be TRBD1 (5 bases). Trimming cost V 4 bases and J 4 bases, with 8 bases left between them. Germline V gene data show CDR1 as SGHTS and CDR2 as YDEGEE. CDR3 length: 12 amino acids. The chain's CDR3 is CASSTDSYGYTF. CDR3 nucleotides: TGTGCCAGCAGCACTGACAGCTATGGCTACACCTTC.

CDR3 DNA: TGCGCCAGCAGCTTAGGGGGAGTAAACACTGAAGCTTTCTTT. It yields the protein CASSLGGVNTEAFF. The chain is built from TRBV5-1 and TRBJ1-1, with D perhaps TRBD1 (6 bases). V lost 2 bases to trimming and J lost 2 bases, with 10 bases between them. This CDR3 is 14 amino acids long. From germline, CDR1 is SGHRS and CDR2 YFSETQ.

V usage is TRBV4-3 and J usage is TRBJ1-6; 8 bases line up with TRBD1. The CDR3 totals 14 residues. Germline assignment: CDR1 LGHNA and CDR2 YSLEER. V shed 3 bases and J 7 bases; nucleotides not matched to a gene: 2. The CDR3 loop is CASSQGQENSPLHF. In nucleotides, the CDR3 is TGCGCCAGCAGCCAGGGACAGGAAAATTCACCCCTCCACTTT.

This rearrangement joins TRBV2 to TRBJ1-4, with 7 positions matching TRBD1. Germline-derived CDR1 and CDR2 are SNHLY and FYNNEI. This CDR3 contains 15 residues. With V trimmed by 3 bases and J by 7 bases, 8 bases remained unmatched. The CDR3 protein is CASSEQGGASEKLFF. The CDR3 DNA reads TGTGCCAGCAGTGAGCAAGGGGGCGCGAGTGAAAAACTGTTTTTT.